This T cell receptor beta chain was sequenced during a study of control samples from healthy donors and cancer patients. Libraries were prepared by immunoSEQ multiplex PCR; TCRdb keeps only in-frame clonotypes and omits some of them. The sample contains 100,000 to 150,000 clones, roughly 90% of which appear only once. Sequenced sample: blood. The clonotype comes from a man between 18 and 29 years old in good health.

CDR3 loop: CASSQPLDRSRSGNTIYF. The CDR3 DNA sequence: TGCGCCAGCAGCCAACCCCTGGACAGATCAAGATCTGGAAACACCATATATTTT. V gene TRBV4-1 combines with J gene TRBJ1-3; the D gene is possibly TRBD1 (6 bases). Germline V gene data show CDR1 as MGHRA and CDR2 as YSYEKL. The germline V and J ends were trimmed by 2 bases and 1 base, with 18 bases remaining between them. The CDR3 consists of 18 residues.